What follows are 27 T cell receptor beta chains derived from one specimen sequenced in a study of cytomegalovirus exposure and HLA in healthy donors (dated by TCRdb to the late 2010s). The protocol used for the library was the immunoSEQ multiplex PCR assay. The multiplex PCR relied on a mix of 60 forward primers for TCR Vbeta segments and 13 reverse primers for TCR Jbeta segments. This is the immuneACCESS table as TCRdb keeps it, with only in-frame sequences that have V and J called. A part of the clones is gone; compared with another copy, unresolved V genes explain less than half, and the rest is unexplained. The sample table lists around 100,000 clones, 67% of them with a count of one. Of the sample, around 2.3% is held by the ten largest clones. The material sequenced was PBMCs. These TCRs come from a man aged 25-45 years in good health and CMV-seronegative.

V usage is TRBV11-2 and J usage is TRBJ1-6, with D hard to call. Germline V gene lookup returns CDR1 SGHAT and CDR2 FQNNGV. The CDR3 runs to 14 residues. V dropped 3 bases and J dropped 6 bases, with 9 bases sitting between them. In nucleotides, the CDR3 is TGTGCCAGCAGCTTCTCCCAGTCTAATTCACCCCTCCACTTT. Translating gives CASSFSQSNSPLHF.

This chain uses TRBV2 with TRBJ1-1; TRBD1 is a possible D gene (6 bases). The CDR3 consists of 14 residues. V was shortened by 5 bases and J by 5 bases, with 15 bases between the two germline ends. CDR1 and CDR2 (germline): SNHLY, FYNNEI. Here the CDR3 DNA reads TGTGCCAGCAGTCTATCAGGGGTTACGACTGAAGCTTTCTTT. Encoded protein: CASSLSGVTTEAFF. Full variable domain (missing parts from reference TRBV2 and TRBJ1-1): EPEVTQTPSHQVTQMGQEVILRCVPISNHLYFYWYRQILGQKVEFLVSFYNNEISEKSEIFDDQFSVERPDGSNFTLKIRSTKLEDSAMYFCASSLSGVTTEAFFGQGTRLTVV.

The gene calls are TRBV11-2 and TRBJ2-3; D is undetermined. CDR1 SGHAT and CDR2 FQNNGV come from the germline V gene. V was pared by 5 bases and J by 2 bases, with 14 bases between. This CDR3 contains 15 residues. CDR3 sequence reads: CASSPLGEDTDTQYF. Here the CDR3 DNA reads TGTGCCAGCAGCCCCCTCGGTGAGGACACAGATACGCAGTATTTT.

V gene TRBV2 combines with J gene TRBJ2-7; TRBD1 agrees at 7 bases. Trimming cost V 5 bases and J 4 bases; bases outside gene matches: 11. Per the germline V gene, CDR1 is SNHLY and CDR2 is FYNNEI. This CDR3 comprises 15 residues. The CDR3 sequence is CASSPDRVLLYEQYF. The DNA of the CDR3 is TGTGCCAGCAGTCCCGACAGGGTTCTTTTGTACGAGCAGTACTTC.

The chain carries TRBV30 and TRBJ2-5; 7 bases fit TRBD1. With V trimmed by 3 bases and J by 5 bases, 12 bases remained unmatched. The CDR3 spans 15 residues. Germline CDR1 and CDR2: GTSNPN and SVGIG (reference sequence). Written as DNA, the CDR3 is TGTGCCTGGAGGCAACAAACAGGGGTCACGGAGACCCAGTACTTC. Translating it yields CAWRQQTGVTETQYF.

V gene TRBV10-3 combines with J gene TRBJ1-5, with D perhaps matching TRBD1 (6 bases). Trimming took 10 bases from V and 5 from J, leaving 30 bases between them. This CDR3 region has 18 residues. Germline V gene data show CDR1 as ENHRY and CDR2 as SYGVKD. The CDR3 sequence is CATSKWTEGVSGHQPQHF. CDR3 in DNA: TGTGCCACCTCCAAATGGACAGAAGGGGTCTCGGGCCATCAGCCCCAGCATTTT.

The chain carries TRBV30 and TRBJ2-7; 15 bases agree with TRBD2. Per the germline V gene, CDR1 is GTSNPN and CDR2 is SVGIG (reference sequence). This CDR3 is built from 16 residues. The J segment lost 2 bases and the V segment lost 2 bases, leaving 4 bases of the junction unmatched. In DNA form, the CDR3 reads TGTGCCTGGAGTCCAGGACTAGCGGGAGGGCCCTACGAGCAGTACTTC. It specifies CAWSPGLAGGPYEQYF.

The V and J genes are TRBV10-3 and TRBJ1-5; D gene ambiguous. This CDR3 region has 13 residues. Germline CDR1 is ENHRY and CDR2 is SYGVKD. Trimming pared 7 bases from V and 3 bases from J, leaving 10 bases between. In nucleotides, the CDR3 is TGTGCCATCATGGAGGCTGACAATCAGCCCCAGCATTTT. Translating it yields CAIMEADNQPQHF.

V usage is TRBV9 and J usage is TRBJ2-1; tentatively, D is TRBD2 (5 bases). V was shortened by 4 bases and J by 1 base, with 12 bases between the two germline ends. In germline, CDR1 is SGDLS, CDR2 YYNGEE. CDR3 size: 15 residues. In DNA, the CDR3 is TGTGCCAGCAGCCCGGACTCGGTGTCCTACAATGAGCAGTTCTTC. Translated, it gives CASSPDSVSYNEQFF.

The chain joins TRBV19 to TRBJ2-3; 7 nucleotides line up with TRBD2. V was clipped by 3 bases and J by 2 bases; unmatched bases: 5. The length of the CDR3 is 15 residues. The germline CDR1 and CDR2 sequences are LNHDA and SQIVND (reference sequence). DNA of the CDR3: TGTGCCAGTAGTATTCGAGGGACTACCACAGATACGCAGTATTTT. Translated, it gives CASSIRGTTTDTQYF.

The chain uses TRBV27 and TRBJ2-1; perhaps TRBD1 as D (7 bases). Looked up from germline, CDR1 is MNHEY and CDR2 is SMNVEV (reference sequence). Deletions cut 3 bases from V and 10 bases from J, with 19 bases between. The CDR3 length is 15 residues. CDR3 in DNA: TGTGCCAGCAGTTTGGGAACCAGGGGGGACTTAGAGCAGTTCTTC. As protein: CASSLGTRGDLEQFF.

V gene TRBV7-3 combines with J gene TRBJ2-7, with 10 positions matching TRBD2. CDR1 and CDR2 (germline): SGHTA, FQGTGA. The V segment lost 5 bases and the J segment 9 bases; nucleotides outside the gene matches: 10. This CDR3 spans 14 amino acids. CDR3 DNA: TGTGCCAGCAGCGACGTGCCGGGACTAGCGCCGCAGTACTTC. Protein product: CASSDVPGLAPQYF.

The chain links TRBV7-8 to TRBJ1-4, with a tentative D call TRBD1 (5 bases). Germline lookup yields CDR1 SGHVS and CDR2 FQNEAQ. The V gene lost 5 bases and the J gene lost 6 bases, with 16 bases spanning the gap. There are 15 residues in the CDR3. The CDR3 DNA sequence: TGTGCCAGCAGCCCTAACGCGGGGGTTGATGAAAAACTGTTTTTT. It translates to CASSPNAGVDEKLFF.

This sequence joins TRBV15 and TRBJ1-1; possibly TRBD1 for D (5 bases). CDR3 length: 14 residues. Trimming took 3 bases from V and 3 from J, leaving 11 bases between them. Germline V CDR1 and CDR2: LNHNV, YYDKDF (reference sequence). The CDR3 DNA reads TGTGCCACCAGCAGGGGGGGGTCGGACACTGAAGCTTTCTTT. Residues: CATSRGGSDTEAFF.

V is TRBV4-1 and J is TRBJ2-4, with TRBD1 as a possible D gene (5 bases). The CDR3 totals 18 residues. The germline V and J ends were trimmed by 0 bases and 0 bases, with 15 bases remaining between them. The germline V gene encodes CDR1 MGHRA and CDR2 YSYEKL. The CDR3 DNA is TGCGCCAGCAGCCAAGAAGGACACTTCTCCCTAGCCAAAAACATTCAGTACTTC. As protein: CASSQEGHFSLAKNIQYF.

V and J are TRBV7-9 and TRBJ1-2; 7 nucleotides align to TRBD1. The junction had 7 bases not matched to a gene; V was cut back by 5 bases and J by 1 base. This CDR3 has 15 residues. Germline V gives CDR1 SEHNR, CDR2 FQNEAQ (reference sequence). DNA for the CDR3: TGTGCCAGCAGCCCTCGCGGGACAGATAACTATGGCTACACCTTC. This translates into CASSPRGTDNYGYTF.

The chain joins TRBV2 to TRBJ1-2; 7 nucleotides line up with TRBD1. The CDR3 sequence is 13 residues long. V lost 6 bases and J lost 4; bases outside the gene matches: 5. Germline V lookup: CDR1 SNHLY, CDR2 FYNNEI. The CDR3 DNA reads TGTGCCAGCAGAGGCCGGGACAGCTATGGCTACACCTTC. Amino acids: CASRGRDSYGYTF.

V is TRBV27 and J is TRBJ2-7, with D hard to call. The CDR3 runs 12 residues. Trimming took off 7 bases at V and 0 bases at J, with 7 bases between the two ends. In germline, CDR1 is MNHEY, CDR2 SMNVEV (reference sequence). CDR3 sequence (DNA): TGTGCCAGCACCTCCAGCTCCTACGAGCAGTACTTC. Protein sequence: CASTSSSYEQYF.

V and J are TRBV30 and TRBJ1-3; no clear D. The CDR3 sequence is 13 residues long. Germline values: CDR1 GTSNPN, CDR2 SVGIG (reference sequence). The V and J ends lost 4 bases and 0 bases respectively, with 7 bases between them. The CDR3 DNA sequence: TGTGCCTGGAACGGGAACTCTGGAAACACCATATATTTT. Translating it yields CAWNGNSGNTIYF.

The chain is built from TRBV4-2 and TRBJ1-2; weak D call: TRBD1 (6 bases). The V gene's germline CDR1 is LGHNA and CDR2 YNFKEQ. V lost 0 bases, J lost 6 bases, and 14 bases lay in between. This CDR3 has 15 amino acids. The CDR3 bases are TGTGCCAGCAGCCAAGACCTTACAGGGTTCGATGGCTACACCTTC. Its translation is CASSQDLTGFDGYTF.

Only a few counts were recorded for this clone. The chain employs TRBV7-3 and TRBJ2-1, with 11 bases lining up with TRBD2. Germline V gene lookup returns CDR1 SGHTA and CDR2 FQGTGA. Trimming cost V 5 bases and J 5 bases; bases outside gene matches: 5. The CDR3 length is 15 residues. CDR3 residues: CASSQGTSGDNEQFF. CDR3 nucleotide sequence: TGTGCCAGCAGCCAGGGGACTAGCGGAGACAATGAGCAGTTCTTC.

V gene TRBV29-1 combines with J gene TRBJ1-1; TRBD1 is a possible D gene (6 bases). This CDR3 comprises 13 residues. Trimming left V 7 bases short and J 4 bases short, with 16 bases between. CDR1 and CDR2 (germline): SQVTM, ANQGSEA. Here the CDR3 DNA reads TGCAGCGCCCTGGGGGCAGGGGCCACTGAAGCTTTCTTT. Translation: CSALGAGATEAFF.

This chain links TRBV29-1 with TRBJ1-2; D is unresolved. The CDR3 consists of 12 residues. The V and J ends lost 3 bases and 7 bases respectively, with 12 bases between them. Germline-derived CDR1 and CDR2 are SQVTM and ANQGSEA. DNA of the CDR3: TGCAGCGTTGAGTTTCAGGCTCGTGGCTACACCTTC. It is translated as CSVEFQARGYTF.

CDR3 in DNA: TGTGCCAGCAGCTTAAACGGGGACACTGAAGCTTTCTTT. Translated, it gives CASSLNGDTEAFF. This chain links TRBV11-2 with TRBJ1-1, with no clear D. The V gene's germline CDR1 is SGHAT and CDR2 FQNNGV. With 2 bases removed from V and 3 bases from J, the gap between germline ends came to 7 bases. This CDR3 spans 13 amino acids.

This clone came up once. The V call is TRBV4-2, the J call TRBJ1-1; D is uncertain. V lost 1 base, J lost 1 base, and 4 bases lay in between. Germline values: CDR1 LGHNA, CDR2 YNFKEQ. The length of the CDR3 is 13 residues. CDR3 DNA sequence: TGTGCCAGCAGCCAAGCGGGGAACACTGAAGCTTTCTTT. Encoded protein: CASSQAGNTEAFF.

V is TRBV10-3 and J is TRBJ2-7, with 14 bases lining up with TRBD2. Germline V lookup: CDR1 ENHRY, CDR2 SYGVKD. This CDR3 contains 15 residues. The junction had 6 bases not matched to a gene; V was cut back by 5 bases and J by 6 bases. The CDR3 DNA follows: TGTGCCATCAGTCAGACTAGCGGGAGGGGAATCGAGCAGTACTTC. Translating it yields CAISQTSGRGIEQYF.

The chain is built from TRBV5-6 and TRBJ1-2; no reliable D call. The CDR3 loop spans 14 amino acids. CDR1 is SGHDT and CDR2 is YYEEEE in the germline V gene. Trimming shortened V by 1 base and J by 6 bases, and 13 bases separated the two germline ends. CDR3 in amino acids: CASSLRGRDHGYTF. In DNA, the CDR3 is TGTGCCAGCAGCTTGCGTGGGAGGGATCATGGCTACACCTTC. Using reference TRBV5-6 and TRBJ1-2 for the parts outside the CDR3, the full variable domain is DAGVTQSPTHLIKTRGQQVTLRCSPKSGHDTVSWYQQALGQGPQFIFQYYEEEERQRGNFPDRFSGHQFPNYSSELNVNALLLGDSALYLCASSLRGRDHGYTFGSGTRLTVV.